This paragraph covers one T cell receptor (beta chain) sequence. J was trimmed by 5 bases and V by 5 bases; bases with no gene match: 7. There are 14 residues in the CDR3. Germline CDR1 SGHTA, CDR2 FQGNSA. The sample comes from a study of blood T cell repertoires in COVID-19. Background on the study: PBMCs, B-cell-depleted T cells, or T cells provided the cDNA or gDNA that made up the material.

Those enrolled in Seattle joined during active infection and were followed longitudinally afterward. Generated by immunoSEQ multiplex PCR, the TCRdb table keeps only in-frame clones and is missing some. Among about 150,000 clones, 85% to 90% were seen once, and the ten largest hold roughly 12%. The source material was peripheral blood. This clonotype originated in a man younger than 35 with COVID-19, enrolled during active disease. The rearrangement uses TRBV7-2 and TRBJ2-5; TRBD1 aligns across 8 bases. The CDR3, as DNA: TGTGCCAGCAGCAAGCTCGGACAGGGTGAGACCCAGTACTTC. It codes for CASSKLGQGETQYF.